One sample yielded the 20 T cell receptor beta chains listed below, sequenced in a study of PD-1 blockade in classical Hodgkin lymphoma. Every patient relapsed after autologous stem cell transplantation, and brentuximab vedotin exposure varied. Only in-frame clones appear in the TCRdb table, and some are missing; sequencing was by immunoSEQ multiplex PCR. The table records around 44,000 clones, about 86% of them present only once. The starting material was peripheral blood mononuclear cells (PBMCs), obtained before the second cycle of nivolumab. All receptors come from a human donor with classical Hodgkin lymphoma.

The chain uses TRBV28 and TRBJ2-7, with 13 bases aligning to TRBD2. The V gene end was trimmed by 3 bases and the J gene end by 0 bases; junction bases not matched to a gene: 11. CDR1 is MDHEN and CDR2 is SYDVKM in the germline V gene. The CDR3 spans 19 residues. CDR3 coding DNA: TGTGCCAGCAGTTTCCCCGGGACTAGCGGGGTAAAAAGCTCCTACGAGCAGTACTTC. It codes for CASSFPGTSGVKSSYEQYF. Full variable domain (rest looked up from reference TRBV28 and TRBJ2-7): DVKVTQSSRYLVKRTGEKVFLECVQDMDHENMFWYRQDPGLGLRLIYFSYDVKMKEKGDIPEGYSVSREKKERFSLILESASTNQTSMYLCASSFPGTSGVKSSYEQYFGPGTRLTVT.

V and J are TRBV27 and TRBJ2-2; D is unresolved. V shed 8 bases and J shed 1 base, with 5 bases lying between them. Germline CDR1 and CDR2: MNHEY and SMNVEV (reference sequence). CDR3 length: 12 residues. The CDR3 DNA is TGTGCCAGCTGGCGGAACACCGGGGAGCTGTTTTTT. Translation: CASWRNTGELFF.

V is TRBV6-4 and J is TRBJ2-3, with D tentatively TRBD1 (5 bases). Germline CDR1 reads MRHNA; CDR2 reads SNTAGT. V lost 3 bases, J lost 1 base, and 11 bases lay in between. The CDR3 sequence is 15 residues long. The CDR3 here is CASSEGQGGTDTQYF. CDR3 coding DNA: TGTGCCAGCAGTGAGGGGCAGGGTGGCACAGATACGCAGTATTTT.

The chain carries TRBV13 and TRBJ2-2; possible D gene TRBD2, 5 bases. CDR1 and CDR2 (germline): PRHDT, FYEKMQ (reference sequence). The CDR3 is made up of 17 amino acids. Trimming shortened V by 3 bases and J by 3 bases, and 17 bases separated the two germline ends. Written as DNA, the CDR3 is TGTGCCAGCAGCTTGGGGAACGGGGTATGGGACACCGGGGAGCTGTTTTTT. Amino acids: CASSLGNGVWDTGELFF. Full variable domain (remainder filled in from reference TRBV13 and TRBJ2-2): AAGVIQSPRHLIKEKRETATLKCYPIPRHDTVYWYQQGPGQDPQFLISFYEKMQSDKGSIPDRFSAQQFSDYHSELNMSSLELGDSALYFCASSLGNGVWDTGELFFGEGSRLTVL.

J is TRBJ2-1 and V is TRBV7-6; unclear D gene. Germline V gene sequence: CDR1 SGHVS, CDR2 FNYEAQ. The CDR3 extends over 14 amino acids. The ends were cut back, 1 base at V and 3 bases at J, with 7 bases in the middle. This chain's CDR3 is CASSLGHHYNEQFF. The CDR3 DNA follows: TGTGCCAGCAGCTTAGGGCACCACTACAATGAGCAGTTCTTC.

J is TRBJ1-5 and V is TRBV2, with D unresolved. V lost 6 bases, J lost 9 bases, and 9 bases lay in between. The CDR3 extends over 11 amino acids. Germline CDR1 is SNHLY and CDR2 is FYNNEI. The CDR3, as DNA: TGTGCCAGCAGCAATACGGGGCCCCAGCATTTT. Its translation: CASSNTGPQHF.

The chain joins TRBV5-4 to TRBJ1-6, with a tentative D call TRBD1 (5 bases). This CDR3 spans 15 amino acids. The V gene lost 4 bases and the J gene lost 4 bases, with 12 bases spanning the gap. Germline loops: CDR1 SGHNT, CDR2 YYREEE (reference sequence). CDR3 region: CASSRGPRYNSPLHF. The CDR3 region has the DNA TGTGCCAGCAGCCGGGGACCACGATATAATTCACCCCTCCACTTT.

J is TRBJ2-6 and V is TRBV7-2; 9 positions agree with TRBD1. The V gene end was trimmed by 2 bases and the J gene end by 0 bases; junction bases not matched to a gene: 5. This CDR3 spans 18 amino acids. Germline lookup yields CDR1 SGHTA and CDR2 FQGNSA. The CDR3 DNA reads TGTGCCAGCAGCTTATTTGGGACAGGGATCTCTGGGGCCAACGTCCTGACTTTC. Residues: CASSLFGTGISGANVLTF. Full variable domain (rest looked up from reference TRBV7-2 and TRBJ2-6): GAGVSQSPSNKVTEKGKDVELRCDPISGHTALYWYRQSLGQGLEFLIYFQGNSAPDKSGLPSDRFSAERTGGSVSTLTIQRTQQEDSAVYLCASSLFGTGISGANVLTFGAGSRLTVL.

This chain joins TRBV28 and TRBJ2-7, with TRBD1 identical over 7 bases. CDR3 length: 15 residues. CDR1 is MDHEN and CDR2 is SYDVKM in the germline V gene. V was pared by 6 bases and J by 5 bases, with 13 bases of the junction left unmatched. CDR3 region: CASSQRQGRVDEQYF. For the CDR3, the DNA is TGTGCCAGCAGCCAACGACAGGGAAGGGTAGACGAGCAGTACTTC. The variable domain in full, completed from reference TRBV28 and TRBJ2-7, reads DVKVTQSSRYLVKRTGEKVFLECVQDMDHENMFWYRQDPGLGLRLIYFSYDVKMKEKGDIPEGYSVSREKKERFSLILESASTNQTSMYLCASSQRQGRVDEQYFGPGTRLTVT.

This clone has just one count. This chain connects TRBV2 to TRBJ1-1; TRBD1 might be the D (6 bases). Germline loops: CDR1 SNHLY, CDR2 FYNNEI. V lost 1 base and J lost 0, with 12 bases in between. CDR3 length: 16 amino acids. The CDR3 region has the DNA TGTGCCAGCAGTGAAGGGGGGGGCAGCGTGAACACTGAAGCTTTCTTT. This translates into CASSEGGGSVNTEAFF.

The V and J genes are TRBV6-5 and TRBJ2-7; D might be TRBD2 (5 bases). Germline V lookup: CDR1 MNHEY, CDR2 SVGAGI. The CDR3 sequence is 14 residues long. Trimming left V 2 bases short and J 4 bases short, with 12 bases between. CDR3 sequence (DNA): TGTGCCAGCAGTTACCAGGACGGGATATACGAGCAGTACTTC. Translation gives CASSYQDGIYEQYF.

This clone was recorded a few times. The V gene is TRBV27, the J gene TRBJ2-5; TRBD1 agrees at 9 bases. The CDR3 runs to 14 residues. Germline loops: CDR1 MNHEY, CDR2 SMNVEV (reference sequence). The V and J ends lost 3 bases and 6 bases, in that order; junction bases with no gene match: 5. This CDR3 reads CASSFTGGAKTQYF. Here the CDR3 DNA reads TGTGCCAGCAGTTTCACAGGGGGCGCGAAGACCCAGTACTTC.

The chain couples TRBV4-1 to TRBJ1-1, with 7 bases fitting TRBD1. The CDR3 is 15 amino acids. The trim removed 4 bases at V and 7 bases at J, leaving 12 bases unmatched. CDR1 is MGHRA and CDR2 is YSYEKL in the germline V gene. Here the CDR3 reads CASSLKIQGGFEAFF. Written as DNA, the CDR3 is TGCGCCAGCAGCCTCAAGATTCAGGGGGGATTTGAAGCTTTCTTT.

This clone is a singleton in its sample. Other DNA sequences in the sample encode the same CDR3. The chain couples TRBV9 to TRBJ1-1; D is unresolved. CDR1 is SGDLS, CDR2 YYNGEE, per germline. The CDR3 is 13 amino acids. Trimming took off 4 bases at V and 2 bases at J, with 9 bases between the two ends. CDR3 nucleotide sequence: TGTGCCAGCAGCACCCAAATTAACACTGAAGCTTTCTTT. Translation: CASSTQINTEAFF.

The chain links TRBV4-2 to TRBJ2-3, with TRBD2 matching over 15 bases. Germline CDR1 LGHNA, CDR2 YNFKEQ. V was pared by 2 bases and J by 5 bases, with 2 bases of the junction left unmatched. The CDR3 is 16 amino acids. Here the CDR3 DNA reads TGTGCCAGCAGCCAACGGACTAGCGGGGGGGGAGATACGCAGTATTTT. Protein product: CASSQRTSGGGDTQYF.

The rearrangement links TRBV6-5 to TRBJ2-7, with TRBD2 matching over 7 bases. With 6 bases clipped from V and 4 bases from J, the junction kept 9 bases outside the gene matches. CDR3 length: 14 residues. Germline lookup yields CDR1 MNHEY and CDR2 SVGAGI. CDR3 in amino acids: CASRGGRSLYEQYF. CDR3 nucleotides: TGTGCCAGCAGGGGCGGGAGAAGTTTGTACGAGCAGTACTTC.

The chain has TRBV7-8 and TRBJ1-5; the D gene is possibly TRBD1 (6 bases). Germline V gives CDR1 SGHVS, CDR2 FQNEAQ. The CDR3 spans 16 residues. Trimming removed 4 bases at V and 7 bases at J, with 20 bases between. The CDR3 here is CASSSMLIGGGQPQHF. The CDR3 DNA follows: TGTGCCAGCAGCTCGATGCTCATTGGGGGCGGACAGCCCCAGCATTTT.

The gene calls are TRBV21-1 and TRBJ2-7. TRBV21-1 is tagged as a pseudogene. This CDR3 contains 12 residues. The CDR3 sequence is CASSKALYEQYF. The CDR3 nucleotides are TGTGCCAGCAGCAAAGCGTTGTACGAGCAGTACTTC.

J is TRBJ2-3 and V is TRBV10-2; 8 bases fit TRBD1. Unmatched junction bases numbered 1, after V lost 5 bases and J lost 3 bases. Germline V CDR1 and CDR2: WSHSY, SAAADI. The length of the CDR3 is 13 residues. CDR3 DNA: TGCGCCAGCAGTAGACAGGGGACAGATACGCAGTATTTT. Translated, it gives CASSRQGTDTQYF.

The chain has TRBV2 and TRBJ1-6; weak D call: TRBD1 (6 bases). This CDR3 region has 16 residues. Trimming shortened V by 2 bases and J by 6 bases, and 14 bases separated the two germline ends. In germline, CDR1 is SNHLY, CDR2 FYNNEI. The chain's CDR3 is CASSELGARINSPLHF. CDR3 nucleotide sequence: TGTGCCAGCAGTGAATTGGGGGCTCGGATTAATTCACCCCTCCACTTT.